This entry features one T cell receptor (beta chain) sequence. In the same sample, other DNA sequences code for this CDR3. These data belong to a study of blood T cell repertoires in COVID-19. In the study overall: Samples taken during acute and convalescent COVID-19 were collected in the United States, Italy and Spain. From T cells, B-cell-depleted T cells, or PBMCs came the material, which was cDNA or gDNA.

Methods used by the authors: Reference gene primer amplification in the assay estimated nucleated cell counts. Produced via immunoSEQ multiplex PCR; TCRdb's table is partial and in-frame only. That table furnishes V, J and clone size, whereas the DNA furnished D and trimming. The sample holds roughly 100,000 clones; around 81% are singletons and the top ten take approximately 38%. The CDR3 extends over 12 amino acids. The germline V and J ends were trimmed by 6 bases and 8 bases, with 11 bases remaining between them. Germline V gene sequence: CDR1 MDHEN, CDR2 SYDVKM. This rearrangement joins TRBV28 to TRBJ2-1; possible D gene TRBD1, 5 bases. This sequence was found in an elderly man with acute or convalescent COVID-19. Sequenced material: peripheral blood. CDR3 in amino acids: CASRQQGYEQFF. The CDR3 nucleotides read TGTGCCAGCAGGCAGCAGGGATATGAGCAGTTCTTC.